Presented here are 5 T cell receptor beta chains from one specimen sequenced in a study of blood T cell repertoires in COVID-19. TCRdb's copy holds only in-frame clones and misses some; the assay was immunoSEQ multiplex PCR. Of a few hundred thousand clones listed, approximately 90% are singletons. Sequencing was carried out using peripheral blood. The receptor set was obtained from a man aged 50-59 years with acute or convalescent COVID-19.

V gene TRBV29-1 combines with J gene TRBJ2-5, with TRBD2 matching over 12 bases. The V segment lost 6 bases and the J segment 6 bases; nucleotides outside the gene matches: 11. Germline CDR1 reads SQVTM; CDR2 reads ANQGSEA. The CDR3 length is 15 residues. The CDR3 coding sequence is TGCAGCGTCCCTCGGTCCCTAGCGGGGGGGAAGACCCAGTACTTC. Its translation: CSVPRSLAGGKTQYF.

This clone appeared a few times. The chain is built from TRBV2 and TRBJ1-1; the match to TRBD1 covers 7 bases. Germline CDR1 and CDR2: SNHLY and FYNNEI. This CDR3 has 14 residues. The J segment lost 1 base and the V segment lost 5 bases, leaving 4 bases of the junction unmatched. In DNA form, the CDR3 reads TGTGCCAGCAGTCAAGGACAGGAGAACACTGAAGCTTTCTTT. Amino acid sequence: CASSQGQENTEAFF.

This chain connects TRBV2 to TRBJ1-5, with D possibly being TRBD1 (5 bases). Per germline, CDR1 SNHLY and CDR2 FYNNEI. The CDR3 extends over 15 amino acids. The ends were cut back, 4 bases at V and 0 bases at J, with 10 bases in the middle. CDR3 in DNA: TGTGCCAGCAGTGGCCGACAGAATAGCAATCAGCCCCAGCATTTT. This sequence encodes CASSGRQNSNQPQHF.

V is TRBV12-3 or TRBV12-4 and J is TRBJ2-7, with a tentative D call TRBD1 (6 bases). This CDR3 region has 12 residues. Trimming left V 6 bases short and J 1 base short, with 7 bases between. The CDR3: CASRDSSYEQYF. The CDR3 nucleotides read TGTGCCAGCAGGGACAGTTCCTACGAGCAGTACTTC.

This clone was observed a single time. J is TRBJ2-4 and V is TRBV12-3 or TRBV12-4, with D perhaps matching TRBD2 (6 bases). Trimming removed 3 bases from V and 7 bases from J, with 10 bases in between. The length of the CDR3 is 13 residues. The CDR3 DNA reads as TGTGCCAGCAGTTTGGGGGGTTATAACATTCAGTACTTC. Translating it yields CASSLGGYNIQYF.